This T cell receptor beta chain was captured by sequencing in a study of T-cell memory formation after mild COVID-19. For the study at large: Across donors, TCR clusters were largely donor specific.

Comment on this clonotype: The antigen is undetermined.

TCRdb ran MiXCR on the 5' RACE reads and lists one entry per CDR3 protein. The sample comprises 190,000 or so distinct CDR3 sequences, 20% to 25% of which are singletons, and 23% rests with the top ten. Study-level results: That cross-reactive memory joined was suggested by some responding clones appearing in pre-infection memory. Clones from the second wave (peaking day 37) had unconfirmed SARS-CoV-2 specificity.

The germline V gene has CDR1 SSHAT and CDR2 FNYEAQ (reference sequence). V was trimmed by 3 bases and J by 5 bases, leaving 16 bases between them. This CDR3 is 16 amino acids long. The clonotype originates from an adult woman who had mild COVID-19 (a few samples of this study predate the infection). Cell type and time point are not known. Sequencing was done on a sample of PBMCs or a T cell subset sorted from them (not recorded which). This chain uses TRBV7-7 with TRBJ2-2, with D tentatively TRBD2 (6 bases). CDR3 amino acids: CASSFGDSLATGELFF. CDR3 DNA: TGTGCCAGCAGCTTTGGGGACTCCTTAGCAACCGGGGAGCTGTTTTTT. Drawing the rest from reference TRBV7-7 and TRBJ2-2, the complete variable domain is GAGVSQSPRYKVTKRGQDVTLRCDPISSHATLYWYQQALGQGPEFLTYFNYEAQPDKSGLPSDRFSAERPEGSISTLTIQRTEQRDSAMYRCASSFGDSLATGELFFGEGSRLTVL.